This TCR beta chain was captured in a study of cytomegalovirus exposure and HLA in healthy donors (dated by TCRdb to the late 2010s). Regarding the study in general: An earlier analysis of roughly 500 of the donors reported over 250 Gb of sequence data and 117 million unique TCR beta sequences obtained from roughly 170 million T cells. An early release covering more than 500 HLA-typed donors comprised approximately 300 gigabases of sequencing data and some 79 million unique TCR sequences. Among the roughly 380 genotyped donors, around 81% belonged to the genetic ancestry cluster associated with self-reported Caucasian donors. The aim of the study was to test whether cataloging public T cell receptors could identify signatures of past pathogen exposure. The T cell repertoires of 670 or so subjects were profiled by immunosequencing and related to cytomegalovirus serostatus. Along with the approximately 650-subject first cohort, a separate validation cohort of around 120 different subjects was used. The study combined high-throughput TCR immunosequencing, statistical association of individual TCRs with disease status, and machine learning to predict cytomegalovirus infection status. A later analysis re-examined previously published TCR beta repertoires from 610 or so donors and added high-resolution HLA genotyping to investigate patterns of TCR occurrence. Rather than drawing on any new phenotypic data, the later analysis identified candidate immune exposures from TCR beta sequences and the way those sequences occurred across donors. An earlier analysis of 587 of the donors used high-throughput TCR beta sequencing to judge whether each TCR beta V gene segment behaved as functional or pseudogenic. Donor age, sex, ethnicity and CMV serostatus were compiled alongside the repertoire data. A later genetic analysis used genome-wide SNP genotypes for about 60% of the roughly 700 donors, treating that subset as a discovery cohort. Every repertoire in the discovery cohort had been generated on one and the same sequencing platform. Both class I and class II loci were covered by HLA typing, at four-digit resolution. The number of typed donors differed by locus: about 629-630 for A, B, C, DRB1 and DQB1; some 500 for DQA1; some 610 for DPA1; and roughly 450 for DPB1. Roughly 5 DR-DQ haplotypes were handled as single units for association and clustering, since linkage in the cohort was strong. On average, around 230,000 unique TCR beta nucleotide sequences were sequenced per donor among fewer than 500 genotyped donors of the cohort, with roughly 19% of those sequences being non-productive. Study-wide conclusions, independent of this receptor: Roughly uniform sequencing depth across donors was assumed in presence/absence analyses, although this assumption may not hold. Most CMV-associated TCR beta chains appeared to be HLA-restricted in a later analysis, and the HLA associations seemed to be driven largely by CMV exposure. HLA typing was unavailable for some donors at each locus, so association tests used only the typed subset. For the cohort, immune exposure information was limited to CMV serostatus. Cytomegalovirus status was reported to be diagnosed by the classifier with high specificity and sensitivity in both the original and validation cohorts. While some public TCRs were present in many individuals, most TCR sequences turned up only very rarely across donors. According to a later analysis, TCR association rates differed among HLA loci, with DRB1 alleles showing the most associated TCRs and HLA-C alleles showing the fewest. In a later genetic analysis, a missense DCLRE1C variant was associated with V-gene and J-gene trimming of TCR beta chains, and the association was replicated in an independent cohort. A further reported finding was that TCR beta sequences accurately predicted the HLA-A and HLA-B alleles for most subjects in the first cohort. An earlier analysis of 450 to 750 of the donors showed that most TCR beta V segments appeared in productive rearrangements either about 87% or about 30% of the time, which broadly matched IMGT annotations. Three of the identified cytomegalovirus-associated TCR beta chains were confirmed in vitro to be specific for cytomegalovirus antigens. This cohort had only TCR beta chains sequenced, and the lack of alpha or paired-chain data limited which features could be detected. According to a later analysis, parvovirus B19, influenza, CMV and Epstein-Barr virus appeared linked to several top co-occurrence clusters. Linkage disequilibrium might explain the correlated functional status among segregating V segments, but an unknown experimental factor could not be excluded. Assigning TCR associations to individual alleles was difficult when HLA alleles, especially DR and DQ, strongly co-occurred. Because counts were too low, roughly 17 rarely observed V segments, including chromosome 9 orphons, were left out of the earlier analysis of over 550 of the donors. Specific HLA alleles were associated with about 17,000 TCR beta sequences at a false discovery rate of 0.05 in a later analysis. According to a later genetic analysis, donors in an Asian-associated ancestry cluster had fewer N-insertions in productive TCRs than the roughly 660-donor mean. A cluster of highly shared sequence variants was judged likely to represent a technical artifact of the sequencing pipeline. It was suggested by the authors that the approach could potentially be generalized to other disease states and immunological phenotypes. Some IMGT-functional V segments, including TRBV6-2 and TRBV6-3, could not be told apart with the 87-base-pair reads, so those segments were excluded. Compared with equally common non-associated chains, HLA-associated TCR beta chains in a later analysis were more clonally expanded and had lower generation probabilities. The study listed around 160 TCR beta chains as associated with cytomegalovirus.

Library generation was performed with the immunoSEQ multiplex PCR assay. For the multiplex PCR, a mixture combining 60 forward primers for TCR Vbeta segments and 13 reverse primers for TCR Jbeta segments was used. A multiplex PCR assay on genomic DNA amplified the CDR3 region of rearranged TCR beta genes. Amplified TCR beta libraries were sequenced as 87-base-pair reads on the Illumina HiSeq System. In the source study's methods: Across the 700 or so repertoires, a later analysis counted 75 million to 90 million unique TCR beta chains, some 11 million of which were shared by at least two donors. Raw reads were error-corrected and collapsed into unique sequences by a nearest-neighbor algorithm in which closely related sequences were merged to remove PCR and sequencing errors. CDR3 sequences were aligned to IMGT reference sequences to assign V, D and J gene segments. For a sequence to be retained, a match of at least six nucleotides to both a V gene segment and a J gene segment was required. Rearrangements were classified as productive when the CDR3 lacked stop codons and remained in frame with V and J, and all other rearrangements were classified as non-productive. CDR3 was defined according to IMGT convention as the region running from the second conserved V-encoded cysteine to the conserved J-encoded phenylalanine. The earlier analysis of 587 of the donors excluded any sequence lacking an unambiguous match to a single V gene segment. In an earlier analysis of 587 of the donors, V segments were called functional above 56.7% productive rearrangements and were called segregating when the between-donor standard deviation exceeded 5%. A statistical classification framework was built for diagnosing cytomegalovirus status from the catalog of TCR beta chain sequences. In a later analysis, V and J genes were assigned by comparing TCR nucleotide sequences against IMGT/GENE-DB human TR gene sequences. In a later analysis, CDR3 sequences and most-parsimonious VDJ recombination scenarios were assigned using the TCRdist pipeline. In a later analysis, each TCR beta chain was defined by its CDR3 amino acid sequence together with its V-gene family, and reads without a unique V-gene family were excluded. In a later analysis, some 600 highly shared, low-generation-probability nucleotide sequences were removed to address suspected cross-contamination and a sequencing artifact. A later analysis calculated a clonal expansion index for each public chain from normalized within-repertoire ranks of inferred template counts. Generation probabilities in a later analysis came from a VDJ recombination model fitted to out-of-frame rearrangements, and those results were checked against IGoR. In a later analysis, hypergeometric tests were used to score TCR-TCR, TCR-HLA and TCR-CMV co-occurrence, with a repertoire-size bias correction applied to TCR pairs. To estimate false discovery rates, a later analysis permuted the HLA or CMV assignments 20 times. In a later analysis, co-occurring TCRs were grouped with DBSCAN, and TCRdist sequence similarity was added when clustering was performed within HLA-allele-positive subsets. For co-occurrence clustering, repertoires with fewer than 30,000 or more than 120,000 public chains were excluded, along with roughly 5 repertoires with anomalous nucleotide sharing. TCRdb limited this immuneACCESS table to in-frame rearrangements with V and J called. A share of clones is missing; checked studies link under half to unresolved V genes, and the rest is unexplained. From that table come the V and J calls and clone size; the DNA was used to work out D and trimming. This sample is represented by around 99,000 clones; over 60% of them were singletons. Clones ranked in the top ten supply more than 4% of the sample.

The CDR3 contains 12 residues, cysteine and phenylalanine counted. CDR3 DNA only is kept here, 36 bases in frame from base 1. The germline V gene (reference sequence) yields LNHDA for CDR1 and SQIVND for CDR2. The V end loses 1 base and the J end loses 6 bases, and a stretch of 4 bases separates them. Of note for this clone: Its target antigen remains unknown. No base qualities exist here, and no much larger clone lies one base off it.

The cohort comprised more than 550 healthy bone marrow donors. Cohort members were all nominally healthy when sampled, although unrecorded immune exposures were likely present. The donor was CMV seronegative and was included in the group of a few hundred seronegative cohort members. A peripheral blood sample was collected from each donor, and TCR beta sequencing was performed on peripheral blood mononuclear cells. The Qiagen DNeasy Blood Extraction Kit was used to extract genomic DNA from the blood cell samples. The source is a male donor in good health and CMV-seronegative. Source material: PBMCs. This sequence uses TRBV19 and TRBJ2-1; the D gene is unclear. The CDR3 reads CASSIGANEQFF. The nucleotide sequence is TGTGCCAGTAGTATAGGGGCCAATGAGCAGTTCTTC.